Listed here are 17 T cell receptor beta chains from one sample, sequenced in a study of cytomegalovirus exposure and HLA in healthy donors (TCRdb year 2017). Libraries were built with the immunoSEQ multiplex PCR assay. The multiplex PCR relied on a mix of 60 forward primers for TCR Vbeta segments and 13 reverse primers for TCR Jbeta segments. Not all clones reach the TCRdb copy of this immuneACCESS table, which keeps in-frame sequences only. Checked studies attribute under half of the gap to unresolved V genes and leave the rest unexplained. The sample table holds roughly 180,000 clones, of which about 9.4% were seen once. The ten most abundant clones make up 1% to 1.5% of the sample. Sequencing used PBMCs. The receptors here all came from a woman aged 25 to 39 in good health and CMV-seropositive.

This clone was seen a handful of times. This chain links TRBV7-2 with TRBJ2-7, with D perhaps TRBD2 (5 bases). V was trimmed by 0 bases and J by 0 bases, leaving 9 bases between them. This CDR3 has 15 residues. CDR1 SGHTA and CDR2 FQGNSA come from the germline V gene. The CDR3 bases are TGTGCCAGCAGCTTAGCGGGAGCGAGCTCCTACGAGCAGTACTTC. Encoded protein: CASSLAGASSYEQYF. The full variable domain, its missing parts supplied by reference TRBV7-2 and TRBJ2-7, is GAGVSQSPSNKVTEKGKDVELRCDPISGHTALYWYRQSLGQGLEFLIYFQGNSAPDKSGLPSDRFSAERTGGSVSTLTIQRTQQEDSAVYLCASSLAGASSYEQYFGPGTRLTVT.

With respect to this clone: A junction end diverges from the germline sequence, so it may reflect a read error. The chain is built from TRBV7-3 and TRBJ2-3, with 10 bases that match TRBD2. Germline loops: CDR1 SGHTA, CDR2 FQGTGA. This CDR3 is built from 16 residues. CDR3 nucleotide sequence: TGTGCCAGCAACTTACAGCGGGGGGGAGGACTACATACGCAGTATTTT. Its protein product is CASNLQRGGGLHTQYF.

J is TRBJ2-5 and V is TRBV5-1; D is perhaps TRBD1 (5 bases). There are 12 residues in the CDR3. The V end was cut by 2 bases, the J end by 4 bases, with 6 bases between. Germline V gene data show CDR1 as SGHRS and CDR2 as YFSETQ. The CDR3 sequence: CASSFDRETQYF. The CDR3 DNA is TGCGCCAGCAGCTTTGACAGAGAGACCCAGTACTTC.

This clone has a handful of counts. The rearrangement joins TRBV7-3 to TRBJ2-3; D uncertain. V was trimmed by 5 bases and J by 4 bases, leaving 10 bases between them. The germline V gene has CDR1 SGHTA and CDR2 FQGTGA. CDR3 size: 13 residues. The CDR3 nucleotides are TGTGCCAGCAGCCCCCGTCAGGCAGATACGCAGTATTTT. This encodes CASSPRQADTQYF. Together with reference TRBV7-3 and TRBJ2-3, the CDR3 gives the full variable domain: GAGVSQTPSNKVTEKGKYVELRCDPISGHTALYWYRQSLGQGPEFLIYFQGTGAADDSGLPNDRFFAVRPEGSVSTLKIQRTERGDSAVYLCASSPRQADTQYFGPGTRLTVL.

This clone showed up just a few times. This chain links TRBV7-7 with TRBJ2-7, with 8 bases that match TRBD1. With 6 bases clipped from V and 0 bases from J, the junction kept 4 bases outside the gene matches. The germline V gene encodes CDR1 SSHAT and CDR2 FNYEAQ (reference sequence). This CDR3 is built from 14 residues. The CDR3 coding sequence is TGTGCCAGCAGTCGGGACAGGAGCTCCTACGAGCAGTACTTC. It specifies CASSRDRSSYEQYF.

The chain joins TRBV5-1 to TRBJ1-2, with TRBD1 as a possible D gene (6 bases). The ends were cut back, 3 bases at V and 8 bases at J, with 14 bases in the middle. The CDR3 consists of 13 residues. CDR1 is SGHRS and CDR2 is YFSETQ in the germline V gene. Written as DNA, the CDR3 is TGCGCCAGCAGCTCAACTACAGGGAGCGGCTACACCTTC. It specifies CASSSTTGSGYTF.

This clone was picked up a small number of times. The chain couples TRBV11-3 to TRBJ1-5; 7 nucleotides match TRBD1. The CDR3 covers 17 residues. Losses at the gene ends were 5 bases for V and 0 bases for J; bases not matched to a gene: 10. Per the germline V gene, CDR1 is SGHNT and CDR2 is YENEEA. CDR3 region: CASSPPLQGTSNQPQHF. In nucleotides, the CDR3 is TGTGCCAGCAGCCCTCCACTACAGGGGACTAGCAATCAGCCCCAGCATTTT.

On this clone: The same CDR3 arises from other DNA sequences in this sample as well. This rearrangement joins TRBV6-1 to TRBJ2-7, with 7 nucleotides matching TRBD2. V lost 3 bases to trimming and J lost 0 bases; unmatched junction nucleotides: 2. Germline assignment: CDR1 MNHNS and CDR2 SASEGT. The CDR3 consists of 14 residues. CDR3 protein: CASSEGGSSYEQYF. The CDR3 bases are TGTGCCAGCAGTGAGGGCGGGAGCTCCTACGAGCAGTACTTC.

CDR3 in DNA: TGCGCCAGCAGCCTCGGACAGGGGATGATATACGAGCAGTACTTC. This encodes CASSLGQGMIYEQYF. This chain joins TRBV4-1 and TRBJ2-7, with 9 bases matching TRBD1. The CDR3 loop spans 15 amino acids. CDR1 is MGHRA and CDR2 is YSYEKL in the germline V gene. V was clipped by 4 bases and J by 4 bases; unmatched bases: 8.

V is TRBV25-1 and J is TRBJ2-1, with 12 bases identical to TRBD2. The CDR3 totals 15 residues. V was clipped by 6 bases and J by 6 bases; unmatched bases: 6. Looked up from germline, CDR1 is MGHDK and CDR2 is SYGVNS. CDR3 amino acids: CASRFTSGGLNEQFF. CDR3 nucleotide sequence: TGTGCCAGCAGATTTACTAGCGGGGGGCTCAATGAGCAGTTCTTC.

The sample holds a few counts of this clone. The rearrangement joins TRBV6-6 to TRBJ2-1; 8 bases are shared with TRBD2. The CDR3 loop spans 16 amino acids. The V segment lost 0 bases and the J segment 4 bases; nucleotides outside the gene matches: 5. Germline V lookup: CDR1 MNHNY, CDR2 SVGAGI (reference sequence). DNA for the CDR3: TGTGCCAGCAGTTACTCTGAGGGCGGGAGGTACAATGAGCAGTTCTTC. Protein product: CASSYSEGGRYNEQFF.

This clone has just a few counts. The chain uses TRBV5-1 and TRBJ1-3, with TRBD1 identical over 8 bases. V lost 7 bases and J lost 4; bases outside the gene matches: 4. Germline V gene sequence: CDR1 SGHRS, CDR2 YFSETQ. This CDR3 is 13 amino acids long. CDR3 in amino acids: CASSRTGGNTIYF. The CDR3 nucleotides are TGCGCCAGCTCCAGGACAGGGGGAAACACCATATATTTT.

This clone was counted only a few times. The chain combines TRBV18 with TRBJ1-4; D might be TRBD1 (6 bases). The ends were cut back, 2 bases at V and 8 bases at J, with 9 bases in the middle. This CDR3 contains 13 residues. CDR1 is KGHSH and CDR2 is LQKENI in the germline V gene. The CDR3 protein is CASSPWQGEKLFF. The CDR3 DNA reads as TGTGCCAGCTCACCATGGCAGGGGGAAAAACTGTTTTTT.

The chain employs TRBV11-1 and TRBJ1-3; TRBD1 matches 8 bases. The length of the CDR3 is 15 residues. The V gene's germline CDR1 is SGHAT and CDR2 FQDESV (reference sequence). Trimming took 5 bases from V and 4 from J; bases not matched to a gene: 7. The CDR3 loop reads CASSRDRGGGNTIYF. Written as DNA, the CDR3 is TGTGCCAGCAGCCGCGACAGGGGTGGAGGAAACACCATATATTTT.

The gene calls are TRBV15 and TRBJ1-5; TRBD1 is a possible D gene (5 bases). CDR3 length equals 16 residues. CDR1 is LNHNV, CDR2 YYDKDF, per germline (reference sequence). Trimming left V 1 base short and J 0 bases short, with 10 bases between. The CDR3 loop is CATSRVIDSSNQPQHF. The CDR3 DNA sequence: TGTGCCACCAGCAGAGTCATCGACAGTAGCAATCAGCCCCAGCATTTT.

This clone was seen a handful of times. This chain connects TRBV7-9 to TRBJ1-2; D is undetermined. The CDR3 covers 14 residues. V lost 1 base, J lost 5 bases, and 11 bases lay in between. Germline lookup yields CDR1 SEHNR and CDR2 FQNEAQ (reference sequence). Here the CDR3 reads CASSLGHTTYGYTF. CDR3 bases: TGTGCCAGCAGCTTAGGACATACAACTTATGGCTACACCTTC.

There are a few counts of this clone. The rearrangement uses TRBV4-2 and TRBJ2-7; TRBD2 agrees at 7 bases. The CDR3 has 15 amino acids. V dropped 4 bases and J dropped 4; count of bases not matched to a gene: 10. From germline, CDR1 is LGHNA and CDR2 YNFKEQ. This CDR3 is CASSPGLAVKYEQYF. In DNA form, the CDR3 reads TGTGCCAGCAGCCCCGGCCTAGCGGTTAAATACGAGCAGTACTTC.